The rows below give T cell receptor beta chains drawn from one sample of a study of shared clonotypes between healthy human individuals. Sequencing was performed with immunoSEQ multiplex PCR; in TCRdb, only in-frame clones are kept and a portion is missing. The sample has around 940,000 clones; approximately 76% are singletons. The sequenced sample consisted of memory CD4+ T cells sorted from blood. The receptors were sampled from a man between 18 and 35 years old in good health. Both conserved end residues are part of each CDR3. A D gene is named only where the DNA matches it firmly. A row's size may be missing; if present it is once, few, many or a size class.

CDR3aa,CDR3nt,v_gene,d_gene,abundance,j_gene
CASTNSGSDNEQFF,TGTGCCAGCACTAATAGCGGGAGTGACAATGAGCAGTTCTTC,TRBV6-6,TRBD2,-,TRBJ2-1
CASSLAGTVYNSPLHF,TGTGCCAGCAGCTTGGCAGGGACAGTCTATAATTCACCCCTCCACTTT,TRBV5-4,TRBD1,-,TRBJ1-6
CASSVGLDRASNEQYF,TGTGCCAGCAGCGTAGGGCTGGACAGGGCATCGAACGAGCAGTACTTC,TRBV9,TRBD1,many,TRBJ2-7
CASSTRQGIITEAFF,TGTGCCAGTAGTACAAGGCAGGGGATAATTACTGAAGCTTTCTTT,TRBV19,-,-,TRBJ1-1
CASSPELAGPDTQYF,TGTGCCAGCAGTCCAGAACTAGCGGGACCTGATACGCAGTATTTT,TRBV5-4,TRBD2,few,TRBJ2-3
CASSEVGPLGELFF,TGTGCCAGCAGTGAAGTGGGACCCCTCGGGGAGCTGTTTTTT,TRBV6-1,-,few,TRBJ2-2
CASSQTGGPGTQYF,TGTGCCAGCAGCCAGACAGGGGGACCGGGGACCCAGTACTTC,TRBV5-6,TRBD1,-,TRBJ2-5
CAYLRDRASDTQYF,TGTGCCTACCTGAGGGACAGGGCCTCAGATACGCAGTATTTT,TRBV30,TRBD1,-,TRBJ2-3
CASSQGSSYEQYF,TGTGCCAGCAGCCAAGGATCCTCCTACGAGCAGTACTTC,TRBV14,-,-,TRBJ2-7
CASSVAGDYNSPLHF,TGTGCCAGCAGCGTGGCAGGGGACTATAATTCACCCCTCCACTTT,TRBV9,-,-,TRBJ1-6
CASSEEGQGANGYTF,TGTGCCAGCAGTGAAGAGGGACAGGGGGCAAATGGCTACACCTTC,TRBV2,TRBD1,-,TRBJ1-2
CATSRDGGHTNQPQHF,TGTGCCACCAGCAGAGATGGGGGCCACACCAATCAGCCCCAGCATTTT,TRBV15,-,-,TRBJ1-5
CANLQRKLFF,TGCGCCAACCTACAAAGGAAACTGTTTTTT,TRBV10-1,-,-,TRBJ1-4
CASSLGLAENTGELFF,TGTGCCAGCAGCTTAGGGCTAGCTGAGAACACCGGGGAGCTGTTTTTT,TRBV11-1,-,few,TRBJ2-2
CASSYLGPTETQYF,TGTGCCAGCAGTTATTTGGGCCCTACGGAGACCCAGTACTTC,TRBV6-5,-,once,TRBJ2-5
CASSSTSYEQFF,TGTGCCAGCAGCTCGACTAGCTATGAGCAGTTCTTC,TRBV5-6,TRBD2,-,TRBJ2-1
CASSLVPGNTGELFF,TGCGCCAGCAGCTTGGTCCCGGGAAACACCGGGGAGCTGTTTTTT,TRBV5-1,-,-,TRBJ2-2
CASSSSTSGYTF,TGTGCCAGCAGTTCGTCCACGAGTGGCTACACCTTC,TRBV28,-,-,TRBJ1-2
CASSFTGGSDTQYF,TGTGCCAGCAGTTTTACGGGTGGATCAGATACGCAGTATTTT,TRBV6-5,-,-,TRBJ2-3
CASSLGQGGQPQHF,TGCGCCAGCAGCCTCGGGCAGGGGGGCCAGCCCCAGCATTTT,TRBV4-3,TRBD1,-,TRBJ1-5
CASSLPGAGGHEQFF,TGTGCCAGCAGTTTACCCGGAGCGGGGGGCCATGAGCAGTTCTTC,TRBV28,TRBD2,-,TRBJ2-1
CASSQVCGLGETQYF,TGTGCCAGCAGCCAAGTCTGTGGACTAGGAGAGACCCAGTACTTC,TRBV21-1,-,-,TRBJ2-5
CSVEATGTPSF,TGCAGCGTTGAAGCAACCGGGACACCATCTTTT,TRBV29-1,-,-,TRBJ2-3
CASSSMYGSSFF,TGTGCCAGCAGCTCGATGTACGGCTCGTCTTTCTTT,TRBV6-5,-,-,TRBJ1-1
CASMGTGHGYTF,TGTGCCAGTATGGGGACAGGGCATGGCTACACCTTC,TRBV19,TRBD1,-,TRBJ1-2
CAWSDRGRGTEAFF,TGTGCCTGGAGTGACAGGGGGCGAGGTACTGAAGCTTTCTTT,TRBV30,TRBD1,-,TRBJ1-1
CATQQEGNQPQHF,TGTGCCACCCAACAGGAGGGCAATCAGCCCCAGCATTTT,TRBV19,-,few,TRBJ1-5
CASSEGSVQYF,TGTGCCAGCAGTGAAGGGAGTGTTCAGTACTTC,TRBV6-1,-,-,TRBJ2-4
CASSSRLAGDTGELFF,TGTGCCAGCAGCTCTCGACTAGCGGGGGATACCGGGGAGCTGTTTTTT,TRBV5-4,TRBD2,-,TRBJ2-2
CASSLNYGETQYF,TGTGCCAGCAGCTTAAACTACGGGGAGACCCAGTACTTC,TRBV7-9,-,-,TRBJ2-5
CASSAQSPFAAGGKSYEQYF,TGTGCCAGCAGCGCCCAAAGTCCCTTTGCAGCGGGAGGGAAATCCTACGAGCAGTACTTC,TRBV13,TRBD2,-,TRBJ2-7
CASSQGTSGGYNEQFF,TGCGCCAGCAGCCAAGGGACTAGCGGAGGGTACAATGAGCAGTTCTTC,TRBV4-1,TRBD2,-,TRBJ2-1